These 27 T cell receptor beta chains were sequenced from one sample in a study of blood T cells in healthy people across ages. A J-beta primer mix and a sample-barcoded 5' primer were used in a second PCR of about 7 to 12 cycles. Using its own MiXCR run on the 5' RACE reads, TCRdb lists one record per CDR3 protein. Of fewer than 950,000 distinct CDR3 sequences in the sample, about 34% were seen once. Sequencing was done on a sample of blood. These receptors all come from a man between 18 and 29 years old in good health.

CDR3 residues: CASSRRQGWTDTQYF. The CDR3 nucleotides read TGTGCCAGCAGCCGGAGACAGGGCTGGACAGATACGCAGTATTTT. The chain combines TRBV14 with TRBJ2-3; 7 bases match TRBD1. Germline trimming cut 4 bases from V and 3 bases from J; bases unmatched to any gene: 7. CDR3 size: 15 residues. Germline CDR1 SGHDN, CDR2 FVKESK.

Points on this clonotype: The germline gene is not matched at one end of the junction; a read error may be the cause. This chain uses TRBV7-3 with TRBJ2-3; weak D call: TRBD1 (6 bases). This CDR3 is built from 14 residues. CDR1 and CDR2 from the germline V gene are SGHTA and FQGTGA. CDR3 sequence reads: CANSSTGFPDTQYF. For the CDR3, the DNA is TGTGCCAACAGCTCAACAGGGTTCCCAGATACGCAGTATTTT.

This clonotype has just a few counts. The J gene is TRBJ2-1, the V gene TRBV19; D possibly corresponds to TRBD1 (5 bases). Trimming took 3 bases from V and 5 from J, leaving 11 bases between them. The CDR3 runs 14 residues. Germline CDR1 and CDR2: LNHDA and SQIVND (reference sequence). CDR3 protein: CASSIGAVHNEQFF. The DNA for the CDR3 is TGTGCCAGTAGTATTGGGGCGGTCCACAATGAGCAGTTCTTC.

The table lists this clonotype with many counts. The V and J genes are TRBV4-3 and TRBJ2-3; tentatively, D is TRBD2 (6 bases). CDR3 length: 17 amino acids. The germline CDR1 and CDR2 sequences are LGHNA and YSLEER. Trimming shortened V by 0 bases and J by 7 bases, and 20 bases separated the two germline ends. CDR3 region: CASSQESAPVGGNTQYF. CDR3 bases: TGCGCCAGCAGCCAAGAATCCGCCCCCGTCGGGGGTAATACGCAGTATTTT.

The CDR3 protein is CASSNRVTGELFF. The CDR3 DNA is TGTGCCAGCAGTAATAGGGTCACCGGGGAGCTGTTTTTT. The chain couples TRBV6-5 to TRBJ2-2; no definite D call. In germline, CDR1 is MNHEY, CDR2 SVGAGI. The ends were cut back, 5 bases at V and 4 bases at J, with 8 bases in the middle. This CDR3 region has 13 residues.

As for this clonotype: The missing conserved phenylalanine or tryptophan at the end of this CDR3 makes a read error likely. V is TRBV5-6 and J is TRBJ1-2, with 7 bases identical to TRBD1. Germline V CDR1 and CDR2: SGHDT, YYEEEE. After removal of 0 bases from V and 1 base from J, the junction contained 3 bases not matched to a gene. The CDR3 totals 15 residues. CDR3 region: CASSLGDSVNYGYTL. As DNA, the CDR3 is TGTGCCAGCAGCTTGGGGGACAGCGTTAACTATGGCTACACCTTG.

This clonotype was counted a few times. The chain couples TRBV10-3 to TRBJ1-5, with no clear D. The CDR3 runs to 14 residues. The germline V and J ends were trimmed by 2 bases and 7 bases, with 12 bases remaining between them. Germline values: CDR1 ENHRY, CDR2 SYGVKD. The DNA for the CDR3 is TGTGCCATCAGTGAGAGGGATGAGAGACAGCCCCAGCATTTT. Its protein product is CAISERDERQPQHF.

Turning to this clonotype: This could be a read error, since a much larger clone is one nucleotide away. The chain links TRBV12-3 or TRBV12-4 to TRBJ2-7; 9 nucleotides match TRBD1. CDR3 length equals 12 residues. V lost 5 bases, J lost 5 bases, and 1 base stayed unmatched. This chain's CDR3 is CASSGTGHEQYF. The CDR3 nucleotides are TGTGCCAGCAGTGGGACAGGGCACGAGCAGTACTTC.

This chain links TRBV28 with TRBJ2-3; 7 bases are shared with TRBD2. V lost 6 bases, J lost 5 bases, and 8 bases stayed unmatched. From germline, CDR1 is MDHEN and CDR2 SYDVKM. The CDR3 consists of 14 residues. The chain's CDR3 is CASRNLREGDTQYF. For the CDR3, the DNA is TGTGCCAGCAGGAACCTCAGGGAGGGAGATACGCAGTATTTT.

This clonotype was counted only a few times. The rearrangement links TRBV12-3 or TRBV12-4 to TRBJ1-1; a possible D gene is TRBD1 (5 bases). There are 16 residues in the CDR3. V shed 3 bases and J shed 0 bases, with 14 bases lying between them. DNA of the CDR3: TGTGCCAGCAGTTTCCATTCGGACATCATGAACACTGAAGCTTTCTTT. It translates to CASSFHSDIMNTEAFF.

The V gene is TRBV5-5, the J gene TRBJ1-4; 7 bases map to TRBD1. V shed 4 bases, J shed 6 bases, and the junction held 3 bases outside the gene matches. Germline CDR1 reads SGHKS; CDR2 reads YYEKEE (reference sequence). This CDR3 contains 13 residues. In DNA, the CDR3 is TGTGCCAGCAGCGGCGGACAGGATGAAAAACTGTTTTTT. The encoded protein is CASSGGQDEKLFF.

This clonotype appeared a few times. The chain is built from TRBV5-6 and TRBJ1-1; tentative D call: TRBD1 (5 bases). The germline gives CDR1 SGHDT, CDR2 YYEEEE. CDR3 length: 14 residues. Trimming removed 4 bases from V and 4 bases from J, with 14 bases in between. The DNA for the CDR3 is TGTGCCAGCAGCCATACTAGGGGTATCACTGAAGCTTTCTTT. Its protein product is CASSHTRGITEAFF.

This clonotype has more than one count but fewer than ten. This chain connects TRBV20-1 to TRBJ2-7; 8 positions match TRBD1. This CDR3 spans 14 amino acids. Looked up from germline, CDR1 is DFQATT and CDR2 is SNEGSKA (reference sequence). V lost 0 bases to trimming and J lost 4 bases; unmatched junction nucleotides: 5. The CDR3 here is CSARDLQGAYEQYF. The CDR3 DNA is TGCAGTGCTAGAGATCTGCAGGGGGCGTACGAGCAGTACTTC.

This clonotype was detected a few times. V usage is TRBV7-8 and J usage is TRBJ2-4; possible D gene TRBD2, 6 bases. The V gene's germline CDR1 is SGHVS and CDR2 FQNEAQ. CDR3 length equals 15 residues. Trimming stripped 5 bases from V and 7 bases from J, with 18 bases between. Here the CDR3 DNA reads TGTGCCAGCAGCCCCCGCGGGGTGCTTTTGAACATTCAGTACTTC. Translating it yields CASSPRGVLLNIQYF. Drawing the rest from reference TRBV7-8 and TRBJ2-4, the complete variable domain is GAGVSQSPRYKVAKRGQDVALRCDPISGHVSLFWYQQALGQGPEFLTYFQNEAQLDKSGLPSDRFFAERPEGSVSTLKIQRTQQEDSAVYLCASSPRGVLLNIQYFGAGTRLSVL.

Comment on this clonotype: Mismatch with germline at one junction end may stem from a read error. The rearrangement uses TRBV4-1 and TRBJ2-3; the D is unclear. Looked up from germline, CDR1 is MGHRA and CDR2 is YSYEKL. The CDR3 consists of 13 residues. The CDR3 region is CAGSQDSTDTQYF. CDR3 in DNA: TGCGCCGGCAGCCAAGATAGCACAGATACGCAGTATTTT.

V is TRBV6-2 or TRBV6-3 and J is TRBJ2-1; D remains ambiguous. The CDR3 is 11 amino acids. V lost 10 bases, J lost 0 bases, and 4 bases lay in between. The germline V gene encodes CDR1 MNHEY and CDR2 SVGEGT. The CDR3 DNA reads TGTGCCATCAGCTCCTACAATGAGCAGTTCTTC. Its protein product is CAISSYNEQFF.

This clonotype was detected once. The chain links TRBV27 to TRBJ2-5, with 16 bases fitting TRBD2. CDR3 length: 18 amino acids. With 4 bases clipped from V and 11 bases from J, the junction kept 16 bases outside the gene matches. In germline, CDR1 is MNHEY, CDR2 SMNVEV (reference sequence). Here the CDR3 DNA reads TGTGCCAGCAGTTCACCGGGACTAGCGGGGGGGCTCAAGGATGAGCAGTACTTC. Residues: CASSSPGLAGGLKDEQYF.

Ten or more counts support this clonotype. The chain recombines TRBV28 with TRBJ2-5; TRBD2 agrees at 10 bases. CDR1 and CDR2 from the germline V gene are MDHEN and SYDVKM. V shed 5 bases, J shed 1 base, and the junction held 4 bases outside the gene matches. CDR3 length: 15 residues. DNA for the CDR3: TGTGCCAGCAGTCCCCTAGCGGGAGCCCAAGAGACCCAGTACTTC. Amino acids: CASSPLAGAQETQYF.

A word on this clonotype: One end of the junction varies from germline; a read error may be responsible. The chain carries TRBV2 and TRBJ2-3; D is undetermined. This CDR3 comprises 12 residues. Per germline, CDR1 SNHLY and CDR2 FYNNEI. CDR3 bases: TGTGTCAGCAGCGACCGACTTAGAACGCAGTATTTT. Its translation is CVSSDRLRTQYF.

The DNA for the CDR3 is TGTGCCACCAGTGATTTGGTTGCAACCGGGACACCGAACGAGCAGTACTTC. This translates into CATSDLVATGTPNEQYF. This chain joins TRBV24-1 and TRBJ2-4; D is perhaps TRBD1 (6 bases). The DNA matches TRBJ2-7 better at its end, which makes the J call doubtful. Germline V gene lookup returns CDR1 KGHDR and CDR2 SFDVKD. This CDR3 is 17 amino acids long.

The chain combines TRBV7-2 with TRBJ1-1, with D perhaps matching TRBD1 (5 bases). This CDR3 is built from 12 residues. Germline V lookup: CDR1 SGHTA, CDR2 FQGNSA. Deletions cut 4 bases from V and 10 bases from J, with 13 bases between. CDR3 loop: CASSSSFGGAFF. The CDR3 DNA is TGTGCCAGCAGCTCATCATTTGGGGGAGCTTTCTTT.

This clonotype occurred a few times. The chain couples TRBV2 to TRBJ1-4; perhaps TRBD1 as D (6 bases). This CDR3 is 13 amino acids long. In germline, CDR1 is SNHLY, CDR2 FYNNEI. V was clipped by 6 bases and J by 6 bases, with 11 bases between them. CDR3 nucleotides: TGTGCCAGCAGGGACAGAGTTCATGAAAAACTGTTTTTT. Translated: CASRDRVHEKLFF. The whole variable domain, remainder taken from reference TRBV2 and TRBJ1-4, is EPEVTQTPSHQVTQMGQEVILRCVPISNHLYFYWYRQILGQKVEFLVSFYNNEISEKSEIFDDQFSVERPDGSNFTLKIRSTKLEDSAMYFCASRDRVHEKLFFGSGTQLSVL.

Concerning this clonotype: Possible read error: a much larger clone is one base away. This chain joins TRBV5-5 and TRBJ2-1; D is possibly TRBD1 or TRBD2 (6 bases each). Near its end, the DNA agrees better with TRBJ2-7, so the J call may be wrong. CDR1 is SGHKS, CDR2 YYEKEE, per germline (reference sequence). The CDR3 is 16 amino acids. The chain's CDR3 is CASSVWSGASYNEQYF. The CDR3 DNA reads TGTGCCAGCAGCGTTTGGTCGGGGGCATCCTACAATGAGCAGTACTTC.

This clonotype occurred a few times. The gene calls are TRBV9 and TRBJ2-1; D is possibly TRBD1 (7 bases). This CDR3 has 17 residues. Trimming removed 4 bases at V and 1 base at J, with 18 bases between. The V gene's germline CDR1 is SGDLS and CDR2 YYNGEE. CDR3 amino acids: CASSHNQGGTSYNEQFF. DNA of the CDR3: TGTGCCAGCAGCCACAATCAGGGGGGTACGTCCTACAATGAGCAGTTCTTC.

The V call is TRBV9, the J call TRBJ2-1; D unresolved. Germline-derived CDR1 and CDR2 are SGDLS and YYNGEE. V was clipped by 4 bases and J by 9 bases, with 17 bases between them. The CDR3 consists of 14 residues. The CDR3 loop is CASSPTQPWPEQFF. The CDR3 DNA reads as TGTGCCAGCAGCCCCACTCAGCCTTGGCCTGAGCAGTTCTTC. The full variable domain, completed using reference TRBV9 and TRBJ2-1, is DSGVTQTPKHLITATGQRVTLRCSPRSGDLSVYWYQQSLDQGLQFLIQYYNGEERAKGNILERFSAQQFPDLHSELNLSSLELGDSALYFCASSPTQPWPEQFFGPGTRLTVL.

Remarks on this clonotype: A junction boundary mismatches the germline segment, possibly from a read error. The V and J genes are TRBV28 and TRBJ2-6; a weak D match, TRBD1 (5 bases). CDR3 size: 12 residues. The germline gives CDR1 MDHEN, CDR2 SYDVKM. Here the CDR3 reads CATGTGANVPTF. The CDR3 DNA follows: TGTGCTACGGGTACTGGGGCCAACGTCCCGACTTTC.

V usage is TRBV16 and J usage is TRBJ2-3; D tentatively fits TRBD1 or TRBD2 (5 bases each). Trimming removed 4 bases at V and 0 bases at J, with 23 bases between. Per germline, CDR1 KGHSY and CDR2 FQNENV. The CDR3 sequence is 19 residues long. The CDR3 sequence: CASSLPRGSQGSSTDTQYF. The CDR3 nucleotides read TGTGCCAGCAGCCTCCCGAGAGGGTCCCAGGGTTCTAGCACAGATACGCAGTATTTT.